This T cell receptor (beta chain) was sequenced during a study of cytomegalovirus exposure and HLA in healthy donors. CDR3 length equals 15 residues. V shed 10 bases, J shed 4 bases, and the junction held 10 bases outside the gene matches. In germline, CDR1 is SGHAT, CDR2 FQNNGV. The method was immunoSEQ multiplex PCR; TCRdb's version includes in-frame clones alone and lacks a portion of them. The repertoire holds about 74,000 clones, with roughly 94% as singletons. The gene calls are TRBV11-2 and TRBJ2-2; 9 bases agree with TRBD1. This sequence originates from a woman in her late teens or twenties in good health and CMV-seropositive. Sequencing was performed on PBMCs. The CDR3 DNA is TGTGCCATCAAACAGGGGGCGAGAGCCACCGGGGAGCTGTTTTTT. Amino acids: CAIKQGARATGELFF.